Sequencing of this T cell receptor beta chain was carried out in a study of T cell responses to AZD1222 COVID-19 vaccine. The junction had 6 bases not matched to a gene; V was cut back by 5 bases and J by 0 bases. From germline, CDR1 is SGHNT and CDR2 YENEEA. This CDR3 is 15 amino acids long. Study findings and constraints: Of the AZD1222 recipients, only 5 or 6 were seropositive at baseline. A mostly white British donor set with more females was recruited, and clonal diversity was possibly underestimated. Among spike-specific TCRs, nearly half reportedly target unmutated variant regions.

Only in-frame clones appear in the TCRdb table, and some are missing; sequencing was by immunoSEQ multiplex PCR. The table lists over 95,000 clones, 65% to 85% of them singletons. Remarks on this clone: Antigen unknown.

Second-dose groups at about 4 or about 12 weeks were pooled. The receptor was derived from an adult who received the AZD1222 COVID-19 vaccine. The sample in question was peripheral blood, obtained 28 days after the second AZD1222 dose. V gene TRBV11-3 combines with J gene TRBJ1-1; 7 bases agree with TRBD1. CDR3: CASSLQGQMNTEAFF. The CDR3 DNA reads TGTGCCAGCAGCCTACAGGGACAGATGAACACTGAAGCTTTCTTT.